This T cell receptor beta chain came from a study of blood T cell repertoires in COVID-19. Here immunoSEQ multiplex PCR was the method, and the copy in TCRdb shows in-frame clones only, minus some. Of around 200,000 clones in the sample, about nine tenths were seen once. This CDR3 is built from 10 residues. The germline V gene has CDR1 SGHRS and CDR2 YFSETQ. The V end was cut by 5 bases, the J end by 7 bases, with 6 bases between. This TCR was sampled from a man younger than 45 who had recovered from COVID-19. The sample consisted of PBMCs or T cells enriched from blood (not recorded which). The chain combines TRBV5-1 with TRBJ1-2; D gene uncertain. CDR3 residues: CASSEIGYTF. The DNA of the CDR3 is TGCGCCAGCAGTGAGATTGGCTACACCTTC.